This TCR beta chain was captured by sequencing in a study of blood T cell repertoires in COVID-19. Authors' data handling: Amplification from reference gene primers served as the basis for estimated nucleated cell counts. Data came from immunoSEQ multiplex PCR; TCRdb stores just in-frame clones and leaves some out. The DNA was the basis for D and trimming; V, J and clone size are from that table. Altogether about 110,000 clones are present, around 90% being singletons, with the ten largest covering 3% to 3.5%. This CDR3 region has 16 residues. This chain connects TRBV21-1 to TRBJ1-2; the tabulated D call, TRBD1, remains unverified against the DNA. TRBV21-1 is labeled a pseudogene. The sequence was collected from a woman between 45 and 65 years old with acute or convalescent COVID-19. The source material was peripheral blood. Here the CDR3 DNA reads TGTGCCAGCACTATAGCATGGGACAGCATCAACTATGGCTACACCTTC. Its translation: CASTIAWDSINYGYTF.